The source of this T cell receptor beta chain is a study of blood T cell repertoires in COVID-19. Turning to the study itself: COVID-19 samples, acute and convalescent, were from the United States, Italy and Spain. T cells, B-cell-depleted T cells, or PBMCs supplied cDNA or gDNA.

Generated by immunoSEQ multiplex PCR, the TCRdb table keeps only in-frame clones and is missing some. The table includes 90,000 or so clones, 65% to 90% detected once. CDR3 size: 16 residues. The germline gives CDR1 SGHVS, CDR2 FQNEAQ. V was clipped by 0 bases and J by 3 bases; unmatched bases: 2. This clonotype was sampled from a man aged 55 to 70 with acute or convalescent COVID-19. Sequencing was performed on peripheral blood. The chain uses TRBV7-8 and TRBJ2-2; 9 bases map to TRBD2. The CDR3 DNA is TGTGCCAGCAGCTTAGCCCTAGCGGGGCACACCGGGGAGCTGTTTTTT. Protein product: CASSLALAGHTGELFF.